The clone carrying this TCR beta chain was counted ten times or more. What it binds is not known. Not a single patient had been given any form of treatment at any point before undergoing thyroid surgery. TCRdb redid the clone calls on the PCR reads using MiXCR. The data contain 15,000 or so clones, over 20% of them seen just once; the ten biggest clones take up roughly 7.1%. This specimen belongs to a study of metastatic and nonmetastatic thyroid tumors. Whole-study context: Peripheral blood and tumor or nodule samples from malignant and benign thyroid patients were compared. Broader study findings: In blood and tumor, TCR beta diversity was reportedly significantly higher in malignant thyroid tumors than in benign nodules.

Germline-derived CDR1 and CDR2 are SGDLS and YYNGEE. Between the trimmed V and J ends, which lost 3 bases and 8 bases, there was a span of 20 bases. The length of the CDR3 is 16 residues. The chain joins TRBV9 to TRBJ1-4; D gene uncertain. Sequenced material: tumor tissue. This receptor was identified in a female donor with papillary thyroid cancer or a benign thyroid nodule (not recorded which). Some clones in this sample may be carry-over from other donors' samples. CDR3 region: CASSASTPGGGEKLFF. The DNA for the CDR3 is TGTGCCAGCAGCGCCAGTACCCCCGGTGGCGGCGAAAAACTGTTTTTT. Supplemented by reference TRBV9 and TRBJ1-4, the full variable domain reads DSGVTQTPKHLITATGQRVTLRCSPRSGDLSVYWYQQSLDQGLQFLIQYYNGEERAKGNILERFSAQQFPDLHSELNLSSLELGDSALYFCASSASTPGGGEKLFFGSGTQLSVL.